Listed below are T cell receptor beta chains from one sample, sequenced in a study of OX40 agonist ivuxolimab in advanced cancers. The data were produced by immunoSEQ multiplex PCR, yet TCRdb's version contains in-frame clones alone and is incomplete. The sample lists around 100,000 clones; about nine tenths were seen once. The source was CD4+ or CD8+ T cells sorted from blood, collected in a trial of the OX40 agonist ivuxolimab. Receptors originate from an adult with an advanced solid tumor such as melanoma, head and neck, liver or kidney cancer. CDR3s include the opening cysteine and the closing phenylalanine or tryptophan. Fields, in order: D gene, J gene, V gene, clone size, CDR3 protein, CDR3 DNA. A D gene is named only where the DNA matches it firmly. Only some rows state a clone size, as once, few, many or a class for expanded clones.

TRBD2	TRBJ2-7	TRBV4-2	NA	CASSQAGTRNYEQYF	TGTGCCAGCAGCCAAGCCGGGACTAGGAACTACGAGCAGTACTTC
TRBD1	TRBJ2-5	TRBV7-2	NA	CASSLARTGGETQYF	TGTGCCAGCAGCTTAGCGAGGACAGGGGGAGAGACCCAGTACTTC
TRBD2	TRBJ2-7	TRBV15	NA	CATSRVAGEAYEQYF	TGTGCCACCAGCAGGGTGGCGGGAGAGGCCTACGAGCAGTACTTC
NA	TRBJ2-7	TRBV6-1	NA	CASSDGSSYEQYF	TGTGCCAGCAGTGACGGCAGCAGCTACGAGCAGTACTTC
NA	TRBJ2-5	TRBV11-2	NA	CASSSFTGRETQYF	TGTGCCAGCAGCTCGTTCACAGGGAGGGAGACCCAGTACTTC
NA	TRBJ1-1	TRBV28	NA	CASSLGHQNTEAFF	TGTGCCAGCAGTTTGGGACACCAGAACACTGAAGCTTTCTTT
NA	TRBJ1-5	TRBV19	NA	CASSIFSRNQPQHF	TGTGCCAGTAGTATCTTTAGCAGAAATCAGCCCCAGCATTTT
NA	TRBJ2-7	TRBV7-9	NA	CASSYFPSRPYEQYF	TGTGCCAGCAGCTATTTCCCGTCACGACCCTACGAGCAGTACTTC
TRBD2	TRBJ2-7	TRBV6-5	once	CASSYRTSGRAEQYF	TGTGCCAGCAGTTACCGGACTAGCGGGAGGGCGGAGCAGTACTTC
NA	TRBJ2-2	TRBV6-1	NA	CASRQTETNTGELFF	TGTGCCAGCAGACAGACAGAAACGAACACCGGGGAGCTGTTTTTT
TRBD1	TRBJ2-4	TRBV2	once	CARSGTGGAKNIQYF	TGTGCCAGATCCGGGACAGGGGGAGCCAAAAACATTCAGTACTTC
NA	TRBJ2-5	TRBV20-1	once	CSASLGETQYF	TGCAGTGCTAGCTTGGGAGAGACCCAGTACTTC
TRBD1	TRBJ1-5	TRBV18	NA	CASSPGQTNQPQHF	TGTGCCAGCTCACCGGGACAGACTAATCAGCCCCAGCATTTT
TRBD2	TRBJ2-2	TRBV6-1	once	CASSELAGAPGELFF	TGTGCCAGCAGTGAACTAGCGGGAGCTCCCGGGGAGCTGTTTTTT
NA	TRBJ1-5	TRBV7-2	few	CASSLDSNQPQHF	TGTGCCAGCAGCTTAGACAGCAATCAGCCCCAGCATTTT
NA	TRBJ1-5	TRBV27	NA	CASSLSGGRYSNQPQHF	TGTGCCAGCAGTTTATCGGGTGGCCGGTATAGCAATCAGCCCCAGCATTTT
TRBD1	TRBJ1-2	TRBV5-1	NA	CASSLGTGGVYGYTF	TGCGCCAGCAGCTTAGGGACAGGGGGCGTCTATGGCTACACCTTC
TRBD1	TRBJ1-1	TRBV5-6	few	CASSLVGQMNTEAFF	TGTGCCAGCAGCTTGGTGGGACAGATGAACACTGAAGCTTTCTTT
TRBD1	TRBJ1-1	TRBV19	NA	CASRRQGANTEAFF	TGTGCCAGTAGGCGACAGGGGGCGAACACTGAAGCTTTCTTT
TRBD2	TRBJ2-3	TRBV10-2	NA	CASRSGTTRTDTQYF	TGCGCCAGCAGAAGCGGGACGACAAGGACAGATACGCAGTATTTT
NA	TRBJ1-4	TRBV5-1	NA	CASSLMGRSDEKLFF	TGCGCCAGCAGCTTGATGGGGAGGAGTGATGAAAAACTGTTTTTT
TRBD1	TRBJ2-4	TRBV19	NA	CASSIRQGAGMAAKNIQYF	TGTGCCAGTAGTATCCGGCAGGGGGCCGGAATGGCGGCCAAAAACATTCAGTACTTC
NA	TRBJ1-4	TRBV2	NA	CASSEVGATNEKLFF	TGTGCCAGCAGTGAGGTCGGGGCAACTAATGAAAAACTGTTTTTT
NA	TRBJ1-2	TRBV11-1	NA	CASSRGQSGYTF	TGTGCCAGCAGCAGAGGACAAAGCGGCTACACCTTC
NA	TRBJ1-4	TRBV7-2	NA	CASSLGQSTRNEKLFF	TGTGCCAGCAGCTTAGGTCAGAGCACACGTAATGAAAAACTGTTTTTT
TRBD1	TRBJ2-7	TRBV25-1	NA	CASSEGTGPYEQYF	TGTGCCAGCAGTGAAGGGACAGGTCCCTACGAGCAGTACTTC
NA	TRBJ1-2	TRBV18	NA	CASARGSLYGYTF	TGTGCCAGTGCCAGGGGTTCACTCTATGGCTACACCTTC
TRBD1	TRBJ2-1	TRBV19	NA	CASTSGQGNFF	TGTGCCAGTACCTCGGGACAGGGGAACTTCTTC
NA	TRBJ2-1	TRBV27	NA	CASSPQGPSYNEQFF	TGTGCCAGCAGTCCTCAGGGGCCCTCCTACAATGAGCAGTTCTTC
TRBD1	TRBJ1-4	TRBV2	NA	CATRGPEKLFF	TGTGCCACCAGGGGGCCCGAAAAACTGTTTTTT
NA	TRBJ2-5	TRBV7-9	NA	CASSSRDSLRQETQYF	TGTGCCAGCAGTTCCCGGGACTCTCTACGACAAGAGACCCAGTACTTC
NA	TRBJ2-2	TRBV4-3	NA	CASSQDTGRNTGELFF	TGCGCCAGCAGCCAAGATACCGGACGGAACACCGGGGAGCTGTTTTTT